This is a list of T cell receptor beta chains from one sample in a study of STAT5B mutations in CD4+ large granular lymphocyte leukemia. The repertoire was sequenced with immunoSEQ multiplex PCR; TCRdb's copy has only in-frame clones and lacks some. The sample has 45,000 to 50,000 clones, about 80% seen once. Input material: CD4+ T cells from blood buffy coats. The source is a human donor in good health. The CDR3 runs from the conserved cysteine through the conserved F or W. D genes are given only for firm matches. Size values are once, few and many counts, or a class for expanded clones, and some rows have none.

d_call	v_call	j_call	clone_size	cdr3_aa	cdr3_nt
TRBD1	TRBV19	TRBJ2-1	NA	CASSTIGTGVFNEQFF	TGTGCCAGTAGTACGATAGGGACAGGGGTTTTCAATGAGCAGTTCTTC
NA	TRBV2	TRBJ1-5	NA	CASSEQGSGPQHF	TGTGCCAGCAGTGAACAGGGGTCAGGGCCCCAGCATTTT
TRBD1	TRBV5-1	TRBJ2-5	NA	CASRDRYQETQYF	TGCGCCAGCCGGGACAGGTACCAAGAGACCCAGTACTTC
TRBD1	TRBV5-6	TRBJ1-1	NA	CASSPPQGQGNTEAFF	TGTGCCAGCAGCCCCCCCCAGGGACAGGGGAACACTGAAGCTTTCTTT
TRBD1	TRBV30	TRBJ2-1	NA	CAWSRYRGSIRNEQFF	TGTGCCTGGAGCCGATACAGGGGGTCTATACGGAATGAGCAGTTCTTC
TRBD2	TRBV13	TRBJ2-1	NA	CASSLFLAENYNEQFF	TGTGCCAGCAGCTTATTCCTAGCGGAGAACTACAATGAGCAGTTCTTC
NA	TRBV18	TRBJ1-1	NA	CASREGGETEAFF	TGTGCCAGCCGTGAGGGGGGGGAGACTGAAGCTTTCTTT
NA	TRBV5-6	TRBJ2-1	NA	CASSLPISSSYNEQFF	TGTGCCAGCAGCTTGCCCATCTCGAGCTCCTACAATGAGCAGTTCTTC
TRBD1	TRBV18	TRBJ1-1	once	CASSPGQGGNTEAFF	TGTGCCAGCTCACCGGGGCAGGGGGGGAACACTGAAGCTTTCTTT
NA	TRBV30	TRBJ2-5	NA	CAWSVHWGPPEYF	TGTGCCTGGAGTGTACATTGGGGACCACCAGAGTACTTC
TRBD1	TRBV23-1	TRBJ1-2	NA	CASSQPQTGEGYTF	TGCGCCAGCAGTCAGCCTCAGACAGGGGAAGGCTACACCTTC
NA	TRBV29-1	TRBJ1-4	NA	CSVAGTGGEKLFF	TGCAGCGTGGCGGGGACTGGGGGTGAAAAACTGTTTTTT
TRBD1	TRBV2	TRBJ1-4	NA	CASSEGRQGGGEKLFF	TGTGCCAGCAGTGAAGGAAGGCAGGGGGGAGGTGAAAAACTGTTTTTT
NA	TRBV6-1	TRBJ1-2	NA	CASSGTVQDYGYTF	TGTGCCAGCAGCGGGACTGTGCAGGACTATGGCTACACCTTC
NA	TRBV6-6	TRBJ2-5	NA	CASSFPTIQETQYF	TGTGCCAGCAGTTTCCCTACTATCCAAGAGACCCAGTACTTC
TRBD2	TRBV2	TRBJ2-2	NA	CATPRSTGGPTGELFF	TGTGCCACCCCAAGGTCTACGGGAGGGCCCACCGGGGAGCTGTTTTTT
TRBD2	TRBV6-5	TRBJ2-7	NA	CASSHPSSGVQQYF	TGTGCCAGCAGTCACCCTTCTAGCGGGGTTCAGCAGTACTTC
NA	TRBV5-4	TRBJ2-1	NA	CASSLEAGQQFF	TGTGCCAGCAGCTTGGAGGCGGGGCAGCAGTTCTTC
NA	TRBV6-6	TRBJ1-2	NA	CASSYGNRELGGGYTF	TGTGCCAGCAGTTACGGGAACAGGGAGCTTGGGGGTGGCTACACCTTC
NA	TRBV2	TRBJ1-1	NA	CASSATGRAEAFF	TGTGCCAGCAGCGCAACAGGACGGGCTGAAGCTTTCTTT
TRBD1	TRBV5-4	TRBJ2-1	NA	CASSTRDRGRSGEQFF	TGTGCCAGCAGCACCCGGGACAGGGGGCGAAGTGGTGAGCAGTTCTTC
TRBD1	TRBV5-1	TRBJ2-3	NA	CASSSLDRGSTDTQYF	TGCGCCAGCAGCTCCCTAGACAGGGGAAGCACAGATACGCAGTATTTT
NA	TRBV6-1	TRBJ2-2	once	CASSEYTGITGELFF	TGTGCCAGCAGTGAGTACACAGGGATCACCGGGGAGCTGTTTTTT
TRBD1	TRBV5-4	TRBJ2-7	few	CASSLILTGGSYEQYF	TGTGCCAGCAGCTTGATCCTGACAGGGGGCTCCTACGAGCAGTACTTC
TRBD1	TRBV7-9	TRBJ1-2	NA	CASSPSGQGHGYTF	TGTGCCAGCAGCCCCAGTGGACAGGGACATGGCTACACCTTC
NA	TRBV19	TRBJ1-1	NA	CASSTRDIYTEAFF	TGTGCCAGTAGTACCCGGGACATTTACACTGAAGCTTTCTTT
TRBD2	TRBV2	TRBJ2-1	NA	CASSSGGADSYNEQFF	TGTGCCAGCAGTAGCGGGGGGGCCGACTCCTACAATGAGCAGTTCTTC
NA	TRBV4-1	TRBJ2-6	NA	CASSQASLGVGANVLTF	TGCGCCAGCAGCCAAGCCTCCTTAGGGGTCGGGGCCAACGTCCTGACTTTC
NA	TRBV25-1	TRBJ2-2	NA	CASSPPWGENTGELFF	TGTGCCAGCAGTCCGCCTTGGGGGGAGAACACCGGGGAGCTGTTTTTT
TRBD1	TRBV10-3	TRBJ2-5	NA	CAISRTGGQETQYF	TGTGCCATCAGTCGGACAGGGGGCCAAGAGACCCAGTACTTC
NA	TRBV30	TRBJ2-1	NA	CAWSVGNGEIDEQFF	TGTGCCTGGAGTGTCGGGAACGGGGAGATCGATGAGCAGTTCTTC
NA	TRBV7-9	TRBJ2-4	once	CASSSIQGSAKNIQYF	TGTGCCAGCAGTAGTATACAGGGAAGTGCCAAAAACATTCAGTACTTC
TRBD1	TRBV5-6	TRBJ1-1	NA	CASSWGTAYQTEAFF	TGTGCCAGCAGCTGGGGGACAGCCTACCAAACTGAAGCTTTCTTT
NA	TRBV5-1	TRBJ1-4	NA	CASSLGVNEKLFF	TGCGCCAGCAGCTTAGGTGTTAATGAAAAACTGTTTTTT
NA	TRBV5-4	TRBJ2-7	few	CASSLGGGLYEQYF	TGTGCCAGCAGCTTAGGGGGAGGCCTCTACGAGCAGTACTTC
NA	TRBV10-2	TRBJ1-1	few	CASSELTEAFF	TGCGCCAGCAGTGAGCTCACTGAAGCTTTCTTT
TRBD1	TRBV2	TRBJ1-2	few	CASNRGDGYTF	TGTGCCAGCAACAGGGGTGACGGCTACACCTTC
NA	TRBV5-6	TRBJ2-3	NA	CASSRADTQYF	TGTGCCAGCAGTCGGGCAGATACGCAGTATTTT
NA	TRBV29-1	TRBJ2-4	once	CSVYRENIQYF	TGCAGCGTTTACAGGGAAAACATTCAGTACTTC
NA	TRBV7-3	TRBJ2-1	once	CASSLKSQGNYNEQFF	TGTGCCAGCAGCTTAAAGTCCCAGGGAAACTACAATGAGCAGTTCTTC
NA	TRBV5-8	TRBJ1-5	NA	CASSSDAVYNGGNQPQHF	TGTGCCAGCAGCTCCGACGCGGTCTACAATGGGGGCAATCAGCCCCAGCATTTT
NA	TRBV30	TRBJ2-5	NA	CAGKGGSETQYF	TGTGCCGGGAAGGGGGGTAGTGAGACCCAGTACTTC
TRBD2	TRBV5-6	TRBJ2-3	NA	CASTFLAGGPGTDTQYF	TGTGCCAGCACCTTTTTAGCGGGGGGGCCAGGGACAGATACGCAGTATTTT
TRBD1	TRBV6-5	TRBJ1-1	NA	CASSYTWDSRTEAFF	TGTGCCAGCAGTTACACATGGGACAGTCGTACTGAAGCTTTCTTT
TRBD1	TRBV7-2	TRBJ1-2	NA	CASSLGQGASYGYTF	TGTGCCAGCAGCCTCGGACAGGGGGCGTCCTATGGCTACACCTTC
NA	TRBV7-3	TRBJ2-3	NA	CASSLQGSYTDTQYF	TGTGCCAGCAGCTTACAGGGGAGCTACACAGATACGCAGTATTTT
TRBD2	TRBV25-1	TRBJ2-3	NA	CASSGTSGSADTQYF	TGTGCCAGCAGTGGTACTAGCGGGAGTGCAGATACGCAGTATTTT
NA	TRBV6-5	TRBJ2-5	NA	CASSPTGLETQYF	TGTGCCAGCAGTCCCACAGGGTTGGAGACCCAGTACTTC
TRBD1	TRBV10-3	TRBJ1-3	NA	CAISETGVTIYF	TGTGCCATCAGTGAGACAGGGGTCACCATATATTTT
TRBD2	TRBV10-1	TRBJ2-1	once	CASRPSGRGEQFF	TGCGCCAGCAGACCTAGCGGGAGAGGAGAGCAGTTCTTC
NA	TRBV6-5	TRBJ1-2	NA	CASSYSARGGGYTF	TGTGCCAGCAGTTACTCGGCCAGGGGAGGCGGCTACACCTTC